This T cell receptor beta chain was sequenced for a study of blood T cell repertoires in COVID-19 (TCRdb year 2020). At the level of the whole study: The collaborator samples originated in the United States, Italy and Spain and spanned the acute and convalescent phases of COVID-19. Where available, HLA class I and class II types were obtained from metadata supplied by the sample provider rather than from assay-based typing. The prospective study material was composed of cDNA or gDNA derived from T cells, B-cell-depleted T cells, or PBMCs. A freely available public database, intended as a resource for researchers studying the immune response to SARS-CoV-2, is where the repertoires were released. Samples were obtained from the ongoing ImmuneRACE study (first 160 participants) and from over a thousand subjects provided by 6 global collaborators. Sample metadata almost always included a de-identified subject ID, COVID-19 status, age in years and sex. Subjects who had been exposed to COVID-19, were actively infected with it, or had recovered from it provided the deeply sampled blood TCRbeta repertoires that made up the dataset.

As concerns this clone: Its binding antigen is unknown. Per-base quality was not reported, and no clone a single base away is much larger than it.

At one collaborating source in Seattle, patients were enrolled during active infection and were followed longitudinally through the course of disease. Whole blood was collected in K2EDTA tubes by collaborating institutions according to the institutions' own protocols. For TCRbeta analysis, collaborators shipped samples in one of three forms: frozen whole blood, isolated PBMCs, or DNA extracted from either of those sample types. Taken from cysteine to phenylalanine, the CDR3 has 13 residues. The read is trimmed to its CDR3 DNA, 39 bases read in frame from base 1. The germline V gene specifies SGHTA as CDR1 and FQGTGA as CDR2. A distance of 12 bases separates the germline ends of V and J, which lose 5 bases and 8 bases respectively. What the authors observed across the whole study: Clinical and demographic metadata were provided uncurated, with the amount varying by source and participant.

TCRbeta CDR3 regions were amplified from genomic DNA by means of the immunoSEQ Assay, a bias-controlled multiplex PCR. The original methods were these. Within the assay, amplification of reference gene primers was used to estimate how many nucleated cells each sample contained. To quantify the absolute abundance of each unique TCRbeta CDR3 rearrangement, sequence reads were collapsed and filtered. For each sample, productive Simpson clonality was calculated by taking the square root of Simpson's diversity index across productive rearrangements. What TCRdb holds here is the immuneACCESS table cut down to in-frame rearrangements. Part of the clones is not present; checked against another copy, under half of the missing clones reflect an unresolved V gene, and the others are unexplained. That table supplies the V and J calls and clone size; D and trimming were determined from the DNA. Across this sample there are about 180,000 clones, with 85% seen only once. Over 15% of the sample belongs to the ten largest clones.

The receptor's source is a person aged 70 to 80 with COVID-19, enrolled during active disease. The V and J genes are TRBV7-3 and TRBJ2-2, and the D gene may be TRBD2, 6 bases matching. Sequences were obtained from peripheral blood. The encoded CDR3 is CASSPRAGGELFF. The DNA sequence is as follows: TGTGCCAGCAGCCCCCGGGCGGGAGGGGAGCTGTTTTTT. The CDR3 plus the reference TRBV7-3 and TRBJ2-2 genes for the other parts give the full variable domain: GAGVSQTPSNKVTEKGKYVELRCDPISGHTALYWYRQSLGQGPEFLIYFQGTGAADDSGLPNDRFFAVRPEGSVSTLKIQRTERGDSAVYLCASSPRAGGELFFGEGSRLTVL.